What follows are 30 T cell receptor beta chains derived from one specimen sequenced in a study of cytomegalovirus exposure and HLA in healthy donors. Primers included in the PCR were 60 Vbeta and 13 Jbeta primers. Here immunoSEQ multiplex PCR was the method, and the copy in TCRdb shows in-frame clones only, minus some. Of some 75,000 clones in the sample, around 78% were seen once. The source material was PBMCs. The receptors were gathered from a man aged 18 to 35 in good health and CMV-seropositive.

The CDR3 DNA is TGTGCCAGCAGACTAGCACCCGACTACAATGAGCAGTTCTTC. Encoded protein: CASRLAPDYNEQFF. The chain carries TRBV2 and TRBJ2-1, with D possibly matching TRBD2 (6 bases). Trimming removed 6 bases from V and 3 bases from J, with 12 bases in between. Germline CDR1 SNHLY, CDR2 FYNNEI. The CDR3 consists of 14 residues.

The chain has TRBV7-8 and TRBJ2-3; no clear D gene. The CDR3 contains 11 residues. V lost 5 bases and J lost 7, with 7 bases in between. Germline-derived CDR1 and CDR2 are SGHVS and FQNEAQ. CDR3 nucleotide sequence: TGTGCCAGCAGCCAAGACTATACGCAGTATTTT. This gives the protein CASSQDYTQYF.

The rearrangement joins TRBV28 to TRBJ2-3; no clear D. V was clipped by 5 bases and J by 7 bases, with 10 bases between them. This CDR3 is built from 12 residues. Looked up from germline, CDR1 is MDHEN and CDR2 is SYDVKM. The DNA for the CDR3 is TGTGCCAGCAGTCCCGCCAGGAATACGCAGTATTTT. This sequence encodes CASSPARNTQYF.

The chain is built from TRBV9 and TRBJ2-5; 15 positions agree with TRBD2. The V gene end was trimmed by 0 bases and the J gene end by 5 bases; junction bases not matched to a gene: 2. The length of the CDR3 is 16 residues. Germline lookup yields CDR1 SGDLS and CDR2 YYNGEE. Here the CDR3 reads CASSVEGTSGRETQYF. In DNA form, the CDR3 reads TGTGCCAGCAGCGTAGAAGGGACTAGCGGGAGGGAGACCCAGTACTTC.

The chain joins TRBV4-1 to TRBJ1-1; D may be TRBD1 (6 bases). This CDR3 comprises 17 residues. Germline CDR1 reads MGHRA; CDR2 reads YSYEKL. V was trimmed by 0 bases and J by 0 bases, leaving 14 bases between them. The CDR3 sequence: CASSQEITGTMNTEAFF. CDR3 DNA: TGCGCCAGCAGCCAAGAAATAACCGGGACAATGAACACTGAAGCTTTCTTT.

V gene TRBV28 combines with J gene TRBJ2-2, with 15 bases fitting TRBD2. Germline values: CDR1 MDHEN, CDR2 SYDVKM. This CDR3 region has 19 residues. V lost 3 bases to trimming and J lost 7 bases; unmatched junction nucleotides: 12. CDR3 coding DNA: TGTGCCAGCAGTTTTGCCGGACTAGCGGGAGGGCCGGGAAGCGGGGAGCTGTTTTTT. It yields the protein CASSFAGLAGGPGSGELFF.

The rearrangement joins TRBV6-5 to TRBJ2-7; 8 bases match TRBD2. This CDR3 has 14 residues. From germline, CDR1 is MNHEY and CDR2 SVGAGI. Trimming cost V 5 bases and J 4 bases; bases outside gene matches: 7. The CDR3 DNA reads TGTGCCAGCAGTCTCGCGGGAGGCCGGTACGAGCAGTACTTC. Protein: CASSLAGGRYEQYF.

The CDR3 loop reads CASSLGGQGAREQYF. CDR3 nucleotide sequence: TGCGCCAGCAGCTTGGGTGGACAGGGGGCGCGCGAGCAGTACTTC. The rearrangement links TRBV5-1 to TRBJ2-7, with 11 bases lining up with TRBD1. The CDR3 consists of 15 residues. Germline CDR1 is SGHRS and CDR2 is YFSETQ. J gave up 6 bases and V 0 bases, and 5 bases lay outside the gene matches.

This clone was counted a single time. The chain couples TRBV6-1 to TRBJ2-7, with 7 bases identical to TRBD1. This CDR3 contains 16 residues. Losses at the gene ends were 6 bases for V and 4 bases for J; bases not matched to a gene: 15. Germline V gene sequence: CDR1 MNHNS, CDR2 SASEGT. The CDR3 nucleotides are TGTGCCAGCAGCGAAATACACGACAGGGTGAGGTACGAGCAGTACTTC. Its translation is CASSEIHDRVRYEQYF.

V gene TRBV19 combines with J gene TRBJ2-7; 7 positions match TRBD1. CDR1 LNHDA and CDR2 SQIVND come from the germline V gene (reference sequence). With 3 bases clipped from V and 2 bases from J, the junction kept 4 bases outside the gene matches. The CDR3 is 14 amino acids. CDR3 sequence (DNA): TGTGCCAGTAGTATGGCAGGGGGACCCTACGAGCAGTACTTC. Translation: CASSMAGGPYEQYF.

The genes are TRBV29-1 and TRBJ2-1; D may be TRBD1 (5 bases). This CDR3 contains 13 residues. V was shortened by 5 bases and J by 4 bases, with 12 bases between the two germline ends. Germline CDR1 and CDR2: SQVTM and ANQGSEA. The CDR3 DNA is TGCAGCGTTAAAACCAGGGAATACAATGAGCAGTTCTTC. As protein: CSVKTREYNEQFF.

This clone appeared a single time. The chain couples TRBV19 to TRBJ1-5, with TRBD1 matching 7 bases. Unmatched junction bases numbered 9, after V lost 6 bases and J lost 7 bases. This CDR3 region has 14 residues. CDR1 and CDR2 from the germline V gene are LNHDA and SQIVND (reference sequence). DNA for the CDR3: TGTGCCAGTAGGAAGACAGGGCCTGGACAGCCCCAGCATTTT. This translates into CASRKTGPGQPQHF.

This clone came up a few times. The rearrangement links TRBV10-3 to TRBJ2-1, with 9 bases that match TRBD2. Trimming cost V 10 bases and J 8 bases; bases outside gene matches: 6. The CDR3 length is 12 residues. Germline V CDR1 and CDR2: ENHRY, SYGVKD. For the CDR3, the DNA is TGTGCCACCCATAGCGGGAGCCATGAGCAGTTCTTC. It encodes CATHSGSHEQFF.

The rearrangement uses TRBV6-6 and TRBJ2-2; 7 nucleotides match TRBD1. With 11 bases clipped from V and 4 bases from J, the junction kept 7 bases outside the gene matches. Germline V lookup: CDR1 MNHNY, CDR2 SVGAGI (reference sequence). The CDR3 runs 13 residues. The CDR3 bases are TGTGCCTTGGGACAGCCATCCACCGGGGAGCTGTTTTTT. Protein: CALGQPSTGELFF.

The J gene is TRBJ1-3, the V gene TRBV5-1; no clear D. The CDR3 sequence is 14 residues long. V was clipped by 0 bases and J by 3 bases, with 7 bases between them. The germline V gene has CDR1 SGHRS and CDR2 YFSETQ. The chain's CDR3 is CASSLANSGNTIYF. CDR3 DNA sequence: TGCGCCAGCAGCTTGGCCAACAGTGGAAACACCATATATTTT.

The genes are TRBV29-1 and TRBJ2-7; 8 positions match TRBD2. With V trimmed by 8 bases and J by 2 bases, 8 bases remained unmatched. Germline assignment: CDR1 SQVTM and CDR2 ANQGSEA. The CDR3 is made up of 13 amino acids. CDR3 bases: TGCAGCTTCTCCCTCGGGGGGGCCTACGAGCAGTACTTC. Its protein product is CSFSLGGAYEQYF.

This sequence joins TRBV28 and TRBJ1-1, with D unresolved. V lost 7 bases and J lost 1, with 10 bases in between. The length of the CDR3 is 13 residues. Germline CDR1 and CDR2: MDHEN and SYDVKM. The CDR3 DNA reads as TGTGCCAGCATTGAATTCAGGAACACTGAAGCTTTCTTT. Residues: CASIEFRNTEAFF.

In this sample, this clone turned up once. The V and J genes are TRBV10-3 and TRBJ2-7; 8 bases are shared with TRBD1. CDR3 length equals 12 residues. Germline V CDR1 and CDR2: ENHRY, SYGVKD. The V and J ends lost 6 bases and 7 bases, in that order; junction bases with no gene match: 5. The DNA of the CDR3 is TGTGCCATCAGCCTGACAGGGGAAGAGCAGTACTTC. Translating gives CAISLTGEEQYF.

In its sample, this clone was seen a few times. The V call is TRBV7-8, the J call TRBJ2-1, with 11 bases aligning to TRBD2. This CDR3 is 16 amino acids long. The germline V gene encodes CDR1 SGHVS and CDR2 FQNEAQ. With V trimmed by 5 bases and J by 2 bases, 5 bases remained unmatched. For the CDR3, the DNA is TGTGCCAGCAGCCCGGATAGCGGGAGGGCCTACAATGAGCAGTTCTTC. Amino acid sequence: CASSPDSGRAYNEQFF.

V is TRBV29-1 and J is TRBJ2-5, with D tentatively TRBD1 (6 bases). The CDR3 runs to 10 residues. The germline gives CDR1 SQVTM, CDR2 ANQGSEA. V was shortened by 4 bases and J by 7 bases, with 7 bases between the two germline ends. The CDR3 nucleotides are TGCAGCGTTGGGGGGCGGACCCAGTACTTC. Translated: CSVGGRTQYF.

The rearrangement links TRBV10-1 to TRBJ2-3; 7 nucleotides match TRBD2. The CDR3 is 15 residues long. CDR1 is WNHNN and CDR2 is SYGVQD in the germline V gene (reference sequence). V lost 6 bases and J lost 3; bases outside the gene matches: 9. Written as DNA, the CDR3 is TGCGCCAGCAGCCGGAGCGGGAAAGAAACAGATACGCAGTATTTT. Translation gives CASSRSGKETDTQYF.

This chain links TRBV2 with TRBJ2-7; 8 bases line up with TRBD2. With V trimmed by 8 bases and J by 0 bases, 9 bases remained unmatched. CDR3 length equals 15 residues. Germline V gene data show CDR1 as SNHLY and CDR2 as FYNNEI. CDR3 protein: CASLRTSLSSYEQYF. Here the CDR3 DNA reads TGTGCCAGCTTGAGGACTAGCCTAAGCTCCTACGAGCAGTACTTC.

The chain has TRBV13 and TRBJ2-3, with 10 bases fitting TRBD2. This CDR3 has 15 amino acids. The V and J ends lost 3 bases and 1 base, in that order; junction bases with no gene match: 1. Germline V gene sequence: CDR1 PRHDT, CDR2 FYEKMQ (reference sequence). In nucleotides, the CDR3 is TGTGCCAGCAGCTTCGGGACTAGCGGCACAGATACGCAGTATTTT. It encodes CASSFGTSGTDTQYF.

The chain couples TRBV10-3 to TRBJ2-5, with TRBD1 matching over 8 bases. After removal of 5 bases from V and 4 bases from J, the junction contained 6 bases not matched to a gene. Germline V gives CDR1 ENHRY, CDR2 SYGVKD. CDR3 size: 14 residues. For the CDR3, the DNA is TGTGCCATCAGTTTTCAGGGGGCCGGAGAGACCCAGTACTTC. It yields the protein CAISFQGAGETQYF.

The chain couples TRBV2 to TRBJ1-3; no firm D call. The V gene lost 6 bases and the J gene lost 4 bases, with 7 bases spanning the gap. The V gene's germline CDR1 is SNHLY and CDR2 FYNNEI. The CDR3 is 12 amino acids. The CDR3, as DNA: TGTGCCAGCAGGCCGGGGGGAAACACCATATATTTT. It yields the protein CASRPGGNTIYF.

The chain links TRBV29-1 to TRBJ2-2; 12 nucleotides align to TRBD1. Germline V gene data show CDR1 as SQVTM and CDR2 as ANQGSEA. The trim removed 7 bases at V and 4 bases at J, leaving 7 bases unmatched. The CDR3 length is 15 residues. The CDR3 here is CSAHGTGGFTGELFF. CDR3 nucleotides: TGCAGCGCGCATGGGACAGGGGGCTTCACCGGGGAGCTGTTTTTT.

As regards this clone: Other DNA sequences in this sample translate to the same CDR3. The chain joins TRBV6-5 to TRBJ2-7; perhaps TRBD2 as D (5 bases). V lost 0 bases, J lost 0 bases, and 6 bases lay in between. Looked up from germline, CDR1 is MNHEY and CDR2 is SVGAGI. CDR3 size: 14 residues. DNA for the CDR3: TGTGCCAGCAGTTACTCGGGGAGCTCCTACGAGCAGTACTTC. Translated, it gives CASSYSGSSYEQYF.

This sequence joins TRBV4-2 and TRBJ2-3, with D unclear. CDR1 and CDR2 from the germline V gene are LGHNA and YNFKEQ. V dropped 5 bases and J dropped 0 bases, with 15 bases sitting between them. The CDR3 consists of 16 residues. The DNA of the CDR3 is TGTGCCAGCAGCTTAGACCCAGGAACTAGCACAGATACGCAGTATTTT. It yields the protein CASSLDPGTSTDTQYF.

The chain employs TRBV5-6 and TRBJ2-7; D not certain. Trimming shortened V by 3 bases and J by 3 bases, and 4 bases separated the two germline ends. CDR1 SGHDT and CDR2 YYEEEE come from the germline V gene. The CDR3 runs to 11 residues. CDR3 in amino acids: CASSSYYEQYF. Here the CDR3 DNA reads TGTGCCAGCAGCTCGTACTACGAGCAGTACTTC.

The V and J genes are TRBV4-1 and TRBJ2-2, with TRBD2 matching 8 bases. The J segment lost 4 bases and the V segment lost 1 base, leaving 11 bases of the junction unmatched. CDR1 MGHRA and CDR2 YSYEKL come from the germline V gene. This CDR3 is built from 18 residues. CDR3 sequence: CASSQVGLELGSTGELFF. The CDR3 bases are TGCGCCAGCAGCCAAGTGGGACTAGAACTGGGATCCACCGGGGAGCTGTTTTTT.